This T cell receptor (beta chain) was profiled in a study of shared clonotypes between healthy human individuals. Clones were read by immunoSEQ multiplex PCR, and TCRdb kept only the in-frame ones, dropping some. The sample lists about 1.5 million clones, roughly 98% occurring once. Sequenced input: naive CD4+ T cells sorted from blood. Subset here: CD45RA+ positively selected. The source is a man aged 25 to 40 in good health.

CDR3 sequence (DNA): TGCAGCGTTGAAGATCCATGGCCCTCGGACACTGAAGCTTTCTTT. The encoded protein is CSVEDPWPSDTEAFF. The V call is TRBV29-1, the J call TRBJ1-1, with no clear D. Trimming shortened V by 0 bases and J by 3 bases, and 14 bases separated the two germline ends. Germline V gene sequence: CDR1 SQVTM, CDR2 ANQGSEA. The CDR3 totals 15 residues.